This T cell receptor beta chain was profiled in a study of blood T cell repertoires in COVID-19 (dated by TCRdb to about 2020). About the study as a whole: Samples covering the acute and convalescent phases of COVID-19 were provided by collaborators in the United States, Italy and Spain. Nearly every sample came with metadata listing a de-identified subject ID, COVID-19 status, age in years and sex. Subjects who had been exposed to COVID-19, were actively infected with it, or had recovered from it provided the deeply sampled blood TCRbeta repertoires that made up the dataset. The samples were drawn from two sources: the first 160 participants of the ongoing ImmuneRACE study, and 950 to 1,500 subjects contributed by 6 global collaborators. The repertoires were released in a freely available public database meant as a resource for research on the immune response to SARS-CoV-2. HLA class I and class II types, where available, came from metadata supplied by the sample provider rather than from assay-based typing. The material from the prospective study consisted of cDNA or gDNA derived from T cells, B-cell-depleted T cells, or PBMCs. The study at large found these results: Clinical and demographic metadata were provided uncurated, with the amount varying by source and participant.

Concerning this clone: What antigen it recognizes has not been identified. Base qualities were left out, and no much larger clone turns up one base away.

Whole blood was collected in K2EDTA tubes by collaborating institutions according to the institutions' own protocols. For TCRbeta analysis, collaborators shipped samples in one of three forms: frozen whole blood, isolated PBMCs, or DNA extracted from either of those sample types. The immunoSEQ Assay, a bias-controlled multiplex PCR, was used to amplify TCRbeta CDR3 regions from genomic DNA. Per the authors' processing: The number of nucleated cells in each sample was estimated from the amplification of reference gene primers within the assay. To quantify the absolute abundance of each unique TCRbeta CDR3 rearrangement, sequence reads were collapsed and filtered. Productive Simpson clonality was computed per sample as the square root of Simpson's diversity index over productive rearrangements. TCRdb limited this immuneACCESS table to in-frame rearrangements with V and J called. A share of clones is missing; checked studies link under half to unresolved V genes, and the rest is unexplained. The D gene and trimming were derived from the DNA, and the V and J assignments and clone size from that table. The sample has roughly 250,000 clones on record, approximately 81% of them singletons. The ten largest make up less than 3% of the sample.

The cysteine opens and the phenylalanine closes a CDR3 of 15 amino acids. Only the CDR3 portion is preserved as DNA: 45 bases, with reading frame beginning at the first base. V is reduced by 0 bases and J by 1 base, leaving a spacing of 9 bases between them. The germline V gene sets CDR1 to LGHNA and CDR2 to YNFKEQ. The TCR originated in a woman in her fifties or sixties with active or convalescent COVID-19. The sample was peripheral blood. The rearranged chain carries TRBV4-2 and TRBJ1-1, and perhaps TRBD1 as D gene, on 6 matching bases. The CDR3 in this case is CASSQDEGGNTEAFF. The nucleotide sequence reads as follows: TGTGCCAGCAGCCAAGATGAAGGGGGGAACACTGAAGCTTTCTTT.